Shown below are 22 T cell receptor beta chains from a single sample sequenced in a study of control samples from healthy donors and cancer patients. Assay used: immunoSEQ multiplex PCR; TCRdb lists only in-frame clones, some missing. Of around 90,000 clones in the sample, around 86% were seen once. Sequencing was carried out using blood. These receptors all come from a young man in good health.

This clone showed up just a few times. The CDR3 loop is CASRKNTEAFF. For the CDR3, the DNA is TGTGCCAGCAGGAAAAACACTGAAGCTTTCTTT. The V gene is TRBV27, the J gene TRBJ1-1, with D unresolved. V was cut by 6 bases and J by 2 bases, with 4 bases left in between. CDR3 size: 11 residues. Germline V gives CDR1 MNHEY, CDR2 SMNVEV (reference sequence).

This sequence joins TRBV2 and TRBJ1-2; the D gene is possibly TRBD1 (5 bases). The germline V and J ends were trimmed by 5 bases and 7 bases, with 17 bases remaining between them. The CDR3 spans 14 residues. Germline CDR1 and CDR2: SNHLY and FYNNEI. The CDR3: CASSPGPQPIGYTF. CDR3 DNA: TGTGCCAGCAGTCCGGGACCTCAACCAATTGGCTACACCTTC.

The V gene is TRBV7-3, the J gene TRBJ1-1; no clear D. The CDR3 has 13 residues. The germline V gene has CDR1 SGHTA and CDR2 FQGTGA. Trimming removed 3 bases at V and 0 bases at J, with 5 bases between. DNA of the CDR3: TGTGCCAGCAGCTTTTCCTTGAACACTGAAGCTTTCTTT. Translation gives CASSFSLNTEAFF.

V is TRBV19 and J is TRBJ2-3; D may be TRBD1 (5 bases). The CDR3 spans 17 residues. V shed 0 bases and J shed 3 bases, with 16 bases lying between them. Germline V gene sequence: CDR1 LNHDA, CDR2 SQIVND (reference sequence). The CDR3 region is CASSIERQGPRTDTQYF. CDR3 sequence (DNA): TGTGCCAGTAGTATAGAGAGGCAGGGCCCTAGGACAGATACGCAGTATTTT.

The chain links TRBV6-4 to TRBJ2-7; maybe TRBD1 (6 bases). The CDR3 is 17 amino acids. In germline, CDR1 is MRHNA, CDR2 SNTAGT. The germline V and J ends were trimmed by 0 bases and 2 bases, with 17 bases remaining between them. The CDR3 loop reads CASSDSARQGPPYEQYV. The CDR3 DNA is TGTGCCAGCAGTGACTCGGCGCGTCAGGGGCCGCCCTACGAGCAGTACGTC.

V gene TRBV7-7 combines with J gene TRBJ2-2; 7 nucleotides match TRBD1. Looked up from germline, CDR1 is SSHAT and CDR2 is FNYEAQ (reference sequence). V shed 4 bases, J shed 0 bases, and the junction held 5 bases outside the gene matches. The CDR3 is made up of 16 amino acids. CDR3 residues: CASSSLTGSNTGELFF. Written as DNA, the CDR3 is TGTGCCAGCAGCTCCCTGACAGGGTCGAACACCGGGGAGCTGTTTTTT.

This clone appeared a single time. The chain links TRBV18 to TRBJ1-4; 12 bases align to TRBD1. The germline V gene encodes CDR1 KGHSH and CDR2 LQKENI. The ends lost 0 bases at V and 7 bases at J; junction bases unmatched: 3. The CDR3 sequence is 16 residues long. The CDR3 DNA follows: TGTGCCAGCTCACCACCGGGACAGGGGGCAGGTGAAAAACTGTTTTTT. This translates into CASSPPGQGAGEKLFF.

The V call is TRBV6-2 or TRBV6-3, the J call TRBJ2-1; 12 bases line up with TRBD2. V shed 6 bases and J 6 bases; nucleotides not matched to a gene: 6. The CDR3 is made up of 15 amino acids. The germline CDR1 and CDR2 sequences are MNHEY and SVGEGT. The CDR3: CASSLTSGGRNEQFF. As DNA, the CDR3 is TGTGCCAGCAGCCTGACTAGCGGGGGCCGCAATGAGCAGTTCTTC.

V and J are TRBV7-9 and TRBJ2-5; possibly TRBD1 for D (5 bases). Trimming stripped 4 bases from V and 4 bases from J, with 13 bases between. The CDR3 consists of 14 residues. In germline, CDR1 is SEHNR, CDR2 FQNEAQ (reference sequence). In nucleotides, the CDR3 is TGTGCCAGCAGCTCCTCCGTGGACATAGAGACCCAGTACTTC. It translates to CASSSSVDIETQYF.

V usage is TRBV18 and J usage is TRBJ1-1; the D gene is possibly TRBD1 (5 bases). The CDR3 is 15 residues long. Germline values: CDR1 KGHSH, CDR2 LQKENI. Deletions cut 3 bases from V and 0 bases from J, with 11 bases between. The CDR3 nucleotides read TGTGCCAGCTCACCGGGGGGGACGATGAACACTGAAGCTTTCTTT. As protein: CASSPGGTMNTEAFF.

The rearrangement uses TRBV27 and TRBJ1-6; 8 bases map to TRBD1. Germline V lookup: CDR1 MNHEY, CDR2 SMNVEV (reference sequence). This CDR3 is built from 13 residues. The J segment lost 7 bases and the V segment lost 7 bases, leaving 3 bases of the junction unmatched. This CDR3 is CASKNRGNSPLHF. CDR3 in DNA: TGTGCCAGCAAGAACAGGGGGAATTCACCCCTCCACTTT.

V and J are TRBV5-6 and TRBJ1-6; the D gene is possibly TRBD1 (5 bases). The CDR3 runs 17 residues. Trimming pared 4 bases from V and 0 bases from J, leaving 14 bases between. Germline V gene data show CDR1 as SGHDT and CDR2 as YYEEEE. The CDR3 loop reads CASSPWGESSYNSPLHF. As DNA, the CDR3 is TGTGCCAGCAGCCCGTGGGGGGAGAGCTCCTATAATTCACCCCTCCACTTT.

In DNA form, the CDR3 reads TGTGCCAGTTCCAGGCAGGGCCTGAGCTCCTACAATGAGCAGTTCTTC. The encoded protein is CASSRQGLSSYNEQFF. The rearrangement uses TRBV27 and TRBJ2-1; D possibly corresponds to TRBD1 (5 bases). Trimming removed 9 bases from V and 0 bases from J, with 18 bases in between. This CDR3 has 16 amino acids. Germline V gene data show CDR1 as MNHEY and CDR2 as SMNVEV (reference sequence).

This clone was observed a single time. This sequence joins TRBV25-1 and TRBJ1-4, with 9 bases matching TRBD1. CDR1 and CDR2 from the germline V gene are MGHDK and SYGVNS. This CDR3 contains 12 residues. The V segment lost 8 bases and the J segment 8 bases; nucleotides outside the gene matches: 3. CDR3: CASGGTGEKLFF. The CDR3 DNA follows: TGTGCCAGCGGAGGGACAGGGGAAAAACTGTTTTTT.

The chain links TRBV5-1 to TRBJ2-2, with 9 positions matching TRBD2. Germline values: CDR1 SGHRS, CDR2 YFSETQ. The CDR3 runs 19 residues. The trim removed 3 bases at V and 7 bases at J, leaving 19 bases unmatched. CDR3 in amino acids: CASSSMTAWASGEDGELFF. DNA for the CDR3: TGCGCCAGCAGCTCTATGACCGCCTGGGCTAGCGGGGAGGACGGGGAGCTGTTTTTT. The variable domain in full, completed from reference TRBV5-1 and TRBJ2-2, reads KAGVTQTPRYLIKTRGQQVTLSCSPISGHRSVSWYQQTPGQGLQFLFEYFSETQRNKGNFPGRFSGRQFSNSRSEMNVSTLELGDSALYLCASSSMTAWASGEDGELFFGEGSRLTVL.

The chain recombines TRBV10-3 with TRBJ2-4, with D unresolved. CDR3 size: 13 residues. Trimming took 0 bases from V and 9 from J, leaving 9 bases between them. Germline loops: CDR1 ENHRY, CDR2 SYGVKD. The DNA for the CDR3 is TGTGCCATCAGTGAGTCTCTAGATAGCATTCAGTACTTC. Amino acids: CAISESLDSIQYF.

The rearrangement joins TRBV19 to TRBJ2-3, with D possibly TRBD2 on 6 matching bases. CDR3 size: 14 residues. V lost 5 bases to trimming and J lost 2 bases, with 11 bases between them. Per the germline V gene, CDR1 is LNHDA and CDR2 is SQIVND (reference sequence). Written as DNA, the CDR3 is TGTGCCAGTAGTGCCCGGGACTTCACAGATACGCAGTATTTT. This sequence encodes CASSARDFTDTQYF.

The rearrangement joins TRBV18 to TRBJ1-3; D remains ambiguous. This CDR3 spans 15 amino acids. Trimming stripped 6 bases from V and 0 bases from J, with 12 bases between. CDR1 and CDR2 from the germline V gene are KGHSH and LQKENI. The CDR3 sequence is CASSSAAGSGNTIYF. CDR3 nucleotides: TGTGCCAGCTCCTCCGCAGCGGGCTCTGGAAACACCATATATTTT.

This clone occurred once. This sequence joins TRBV7-2 and TRBJ2-7; D perhaps matches TRBD1 (6 bases). Germline V gene data show CDR1 as SGHTA and CDR2 as FQGNSA. Deletions cut 5 bases from V and 7 bases from J, with 15 bases between. CDR3 length: 13 amino acids. The CDR3 protein is CASSPSGAREQYV. CDR3 sequence (DNA): TGTGCCAGCAGCCCATCAGGGGCGCGGGAGCAGTACGTC.

The chain has TRBV4-1 and TRBJ2-3; D unclear. Germline V gene sequence: CDR1 MGHRA, CDR2 YSYEKL. V lost 4 bases to trimming and J lost 6 bases, with 14 bases between them. CDR3 size: 14 residues. CDR3 in amino acids: CASSPDLRSDTQYF. CDR3 bases: TGCGCCAGCAGCCCAGACCTAAGATCCGATACGCAGTATTTT.

The gene calls are TRBV30 and TRBJ2-7, with 8 bases that match TRBD2. The V segment lost 0 bases and the J segment 6 bases; nucleotides outside the gene matches: 4. The CDR3 contains 13 residues. CDR1 is GTSNPN and CDR2 is SVGIG in the germline V gene (reference sequence). CDR3 sequence reads: CAWSVGLAGEQYF. The CDR3 nucleotides read TGTGCCTGGAGTGTGGGGCTAGCGGGCGAGCAGTACTTC. The entire variable domain, with the rest obtained from reference TRBV30 and TRBJ2-7, is as follows: SQTIHQWPATLVQPVGSPLSLECTVEGTSNPNLYWYRQAAGRGLQLLFYSVGIGQISSEVPQNLSASRPQDRQFILSSKKLLLSDSGFYLCAWSVGLAGEQYFGPGTRLTVT.

This clone has only a few counts. This rearrangement joins TRBV1 to TRBJ2-2; the table gives TRBD2 as D, unverified against the DNA. TRBV1 is a listed pseudogene. There are 18 residues in the CDR3. CDR3 bases: TGCACCAGCAGCCAAGAGCCCTATTGGTCCCACGGCACCGGGGAGCTGTTTTTT. Its protein product is CTSSQEPYWSHGTGELFF.